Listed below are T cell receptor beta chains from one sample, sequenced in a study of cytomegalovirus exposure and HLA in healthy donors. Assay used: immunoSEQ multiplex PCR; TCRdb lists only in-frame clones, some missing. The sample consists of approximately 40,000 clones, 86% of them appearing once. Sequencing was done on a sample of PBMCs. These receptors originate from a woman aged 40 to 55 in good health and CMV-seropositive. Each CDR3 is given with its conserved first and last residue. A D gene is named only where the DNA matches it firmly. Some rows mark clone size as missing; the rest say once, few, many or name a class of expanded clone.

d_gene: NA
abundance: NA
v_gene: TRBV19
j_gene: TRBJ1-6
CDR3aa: CASSKDSRSYNSPLHF
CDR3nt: TGTGCCAGTAGCAAGGACAGTCGCTCCTATAATTCACCCCTCCACTTT

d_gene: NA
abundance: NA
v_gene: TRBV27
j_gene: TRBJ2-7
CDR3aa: CASSYGRQVGSYEQYF
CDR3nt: TGTGCCAGCAGCTACGGGCGACAGGTTGGCTCCTACGAGCAGTACTTC

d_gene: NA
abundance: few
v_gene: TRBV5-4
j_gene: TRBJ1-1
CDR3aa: CASSLELVLNTEAFF
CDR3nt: TGTGCCAGCAGCTTGGAGCTCGTTTTGAACACTGAAGCTTTCTTT

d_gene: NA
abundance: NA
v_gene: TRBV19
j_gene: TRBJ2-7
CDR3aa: CASSISGVAYEQYF
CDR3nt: TGTGCCAGTAGTATTTCGGGGGTAGCCTACGAGCAGTACTTC

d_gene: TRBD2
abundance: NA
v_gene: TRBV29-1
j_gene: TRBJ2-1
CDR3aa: CSGVAGDNEQFF
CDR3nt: TGCAGCGGGGTAGCGGGGGACAATGAGCAGTTCTTC

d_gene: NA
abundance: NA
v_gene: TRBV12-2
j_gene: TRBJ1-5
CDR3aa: CASRLSQDISNQPQHF
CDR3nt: TGTGCAAGTCGCTTAAGTCAGGACATAAGCAATCAGCCCCAGCATTTT

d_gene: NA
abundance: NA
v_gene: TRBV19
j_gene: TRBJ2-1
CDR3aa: CASSSPTSNQGNEQFF
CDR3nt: TGTGCCAGTAGTTCACCGACTTCTAACCAGGGAAATGAGCAGTTCTTC

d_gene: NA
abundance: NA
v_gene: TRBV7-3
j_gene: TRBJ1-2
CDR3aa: CASSLLGGDYGYTF
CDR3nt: TGTGCCAGCAGCTTATTAGGCGGAGACTATGGCTACACCTTC

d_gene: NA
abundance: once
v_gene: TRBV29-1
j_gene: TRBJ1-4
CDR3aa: CSATTGLNEKLFF
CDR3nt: TGCAGCGCGACGACAGGCCTTAATGAAAAACTGTTTTTT

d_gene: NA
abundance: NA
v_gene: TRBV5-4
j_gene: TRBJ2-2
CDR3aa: CASSSPRDTGELFF
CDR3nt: TGTGCCAGCAGCTCCCCTCGGGACACCGGGGAGCTGTTTTTT

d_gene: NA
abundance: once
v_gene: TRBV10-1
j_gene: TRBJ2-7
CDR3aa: CASSARSRGYEQYF
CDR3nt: TGCGCCAGCAGTGCAAGGTCTCGAGGGTACGAGCAGTACTTC

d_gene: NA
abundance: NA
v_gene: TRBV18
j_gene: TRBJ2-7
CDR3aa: CASSPYSSEVLYEQYF
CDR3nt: TGTGCCAGCTCACCGTACTCTAGCGAGGTTCTCTACGAGCAGTACTTC

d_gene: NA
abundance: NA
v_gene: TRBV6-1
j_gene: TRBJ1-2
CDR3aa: CASRGQGLAGYTF
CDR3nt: TGTGCCAGCAGGGGCCAGGGTCTTGCTGGCTACACCTTC

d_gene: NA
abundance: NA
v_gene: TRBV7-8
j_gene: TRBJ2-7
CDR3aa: CASSLVASSYEQYF
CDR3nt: TGTGCCAGCAGCTTAGTGGCATCCTCCTACGAGCAGTACTTC

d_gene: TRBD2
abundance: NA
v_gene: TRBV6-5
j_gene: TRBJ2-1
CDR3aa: CASRESGGASGEQFF
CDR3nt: TGTGCCAGCAGAGAAAGCGGGGGGGCATCTGGTGAGCAGTTCTTC

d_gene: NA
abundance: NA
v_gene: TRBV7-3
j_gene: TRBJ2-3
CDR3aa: CASSRGSTDTQYF
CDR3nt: TGTGCCAGCAGCCGGGGGTCAACAGATACGCAGTATTTT

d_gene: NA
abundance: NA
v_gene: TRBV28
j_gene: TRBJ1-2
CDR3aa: CASSPPAGRSANYGYTF
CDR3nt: TGTGCCAGCAGTCCCCCCGCCGGCAGGTCAGCTAACTATGGCTACACCTTC

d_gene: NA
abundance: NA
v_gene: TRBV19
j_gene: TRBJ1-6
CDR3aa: CAARGGWGSPLHF
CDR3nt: TGTGCGGCAAGGGGGGGTTGGGGTTCACCCCTCCACTTT

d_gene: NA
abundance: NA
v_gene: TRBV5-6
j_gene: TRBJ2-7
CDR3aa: CASSLEGLRYRHHEQYF
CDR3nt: TGTGCCAGCAGCTTGGAGGGGCTGAGGTATCGCCACCACGAGCAGTACTTC

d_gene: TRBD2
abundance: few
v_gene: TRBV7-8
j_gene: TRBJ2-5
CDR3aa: CASSSSGTSAETQYF
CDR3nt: TGTGCCAGCAGCTCCTCCGGGACTAGCGCTGAGACCCAGTACTTC

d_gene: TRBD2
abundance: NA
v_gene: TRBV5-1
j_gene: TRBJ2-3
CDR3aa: CASSPSGGAIDTQYF
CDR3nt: TGCGCCAGCAGCCCTAGCGGGGGGGCTATAGATACGCAGTATTTT

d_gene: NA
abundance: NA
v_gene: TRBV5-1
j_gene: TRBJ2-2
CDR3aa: CASSLFGGRNTGELFF
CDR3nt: TGCGCCAGCAGCTTGTTCGGGGGAAGAAACACCGGGGAGCTGTTTTTT

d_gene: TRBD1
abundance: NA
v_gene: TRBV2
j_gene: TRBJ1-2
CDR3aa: CASVTPWTGGISGYTF
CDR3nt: TGTGCCAGCGTAACACCATGGACAGGGGGAATTTCAGGCTACACCTTC